This T cell receptor beta chain appears in the sequencing data of a study of STAT3 mutations in large granular lymphocyte leukemia. Across the whole study: More than half of T-LGLL patients received immunosuppressive therapy. Whole-study findings and limits: In T-cell large granular lymphocyte leukemia, about half of patients showed multiple immunodominant subclonotypes.

CDR1 and CDR2 (germline): KGHSH, LQKENI. CDR3 length equals 15 residues. Trimming removed 4 bases from V and 5 bases from J; junction bases left unmatched: 9. Comment on this clone: Its antigen is not identified.

Libraries were prepared by immunoSEQ multiplex PCR; TCRdb keeps only in-frame clonotypes and omits some of them. Of approximately 9,800 clones listed, 87% are singletons. This chain connects TRBV18 to TRBJ2-3; 7 bases line up with TRBD1. This TCR was sampled from a man aged 60 to 69 with T-cell large granular lymphocyte leukemia. Some clones in this sample may be carry-over from other donors' samples. Sample: peripheral blood mononuclear cells. As DNA, the CDR3 is TGTGCCAGCTCACGTAACAGGGGACAGTTAGATACGCAGTATTTT. This translates into CASSRNRGQLDTQYF.